This T cell receptor beta chain was observed in a study of blood T cell repertoires in COVID-19. The CDR3 sequence is 15 residues long. CDR1 and CDR2 (germline): SGHRS, YFSETQ. Trimming took 4 bases from V and 5 from J, leaving 16 bases between them. Libraries were prepared by immunoSEQ multiplex PCR; TCRdb keeps only in-frame clonotypes and omits some of them. Of around 150,000 clones in the sample, more than 70% were seen once. Input material: peripheral blood. The V and J genes are TRBV5-1 and TRBJ2-1, with D possibly being TRBD1 (5 bases). The TCR sequence derives from a man in his fifties with active or convalescent COVID-19. The CDR3 region has the DNA TGCGCCAGCAGCCTTCAGGGCCCACAACACAATGAGCAGTTCTTC. As protein: CASSLQGPQHNEQFF. Filled out from reference TRBV5-1 and TRBJ2-1, the complete variable domain reads KAGVTQTPRYLIKTRGQQVTLSCSPISGHRSVSWYQQTPGQGLQFLFEYFSETQRNKGNFPGRFSGRQFSNSRSEMNVSTLELGDSALYLCASSLQGPQHNEQFFGPGTRLTVL.